The 5 T cell receptor beta chains below come from one sample, sequenced in a study of identical twins. MiXCR, applied by TCRdb to the 5' RACE reads, yields one record per CDR3 protein. This sample has 200,000 to 300,000 distinct CDR3 sequences, with 10% found just once. The sequencing input was memory T cells sorted from blood. Receptor source: a man aged 50-59 years in good health.

The V gene is TRBV11-2, the J gene TRBJ2-5; no clear D. Germline CDR1 and CDR2: SGHAT and FQNNGV. V was trimmed by 4 bases and J by 5 bases, leaving 17 bases between them. The CDR3 length is 15 residues. The CDR3, as DNA: TGTGCCAGCAGCTACGGACCCAACGCGGTGGAGACCCAGTACTTC. As protein: CASSYGPNAVETQYF. The entire variable domain, with the rest obtained from reference TRBV11-2 and TRBJ2-5, is as follows: EAGVAQSPRYKIIEKRQSVAFWCNPISGHATLYWYQQILGQGPKLLIQFQNNGVVDDSQLPKDRFSAERLKGVDSTLKIQPAKLEDSAVYLCASSYGPNAVETQYFGPGTRLLVL.

This clonotype was seen at least ten times. The chain combines TRBV5-1 with TRBJ2-1, with 7 nucleotides matching TRBD1. This CDR3 has 14 residues. The germline V gene encodes CDR1 SGHRS and CDR2 YFSETQ. The trim removed 1 base at V and 5 bases at J, leaving 3 bases unmatched. CDR3 in amino acids: CASSLWTGDNEQFF. CDR3 bases: TGCGCCAGCAGCTTGTGGACAGGCGACAATGAGCAGTTCTTC.

This clonotype was seen ten or more times. The chain uses TRBV28 and TRBJ2-7, with TRBD2 matching over 8 bases. V lost 6 bases and J lost 0; bases outside the gene matches: 4. Germline lookup yields CDR1 MDHEN and CDR2 SYDVKM. CDR3 length: 14 amino acids. Written as DNA, the CDR3 is TGTGCCAGCAGCCCAGCGGGAGCCTCCTACGAGCAGTACTTC. Its protein is CASSPAGASYEQYF.

The rearrangement uses TRBV2 and TRBJ1-2; D not certain. Germline CDR1 reads SNHLY; CDR2 reads FYNNEI. The CDR3 covers 14 residues. Trimming took off 4 bases at V and 8 bases at J, with 17 bases between the two ends. CDR3: CASSVAGPYGGYTF. DNA for the CDR3: TGTGCCAGCAGTGTGGCAGGACCCTATGGGGGCTACACCTTC. Filled out from reference TRBV2 and TRBJ1-2, the complete variable domain reads EPEVTQTPSHQVTQMGQEVILRCVPISNHLYFYWYRQILGQKVEFLVSFYNNEISEKSEIFDDQFSVERPDGSNFTLKIRSTKLEDSAMYFCASSVAGPYGGYTFGSGTRLTVV.

CDR3 sequence: CASASAGSTTQYF. The CDR3, as DNA: TGTGCCAGCGCTTCAGCAGGCTCAACGACCCAGTACTTC. This rearrangement joins TRBV6-1 to TRBJ2-5, with D unclear. CDR1 and CDR2 from the germline V gene are MNHNS and SASEGT. CDR3 size: 13 residues. V lost 8 bases and J lost 7, with 17 bases in between.